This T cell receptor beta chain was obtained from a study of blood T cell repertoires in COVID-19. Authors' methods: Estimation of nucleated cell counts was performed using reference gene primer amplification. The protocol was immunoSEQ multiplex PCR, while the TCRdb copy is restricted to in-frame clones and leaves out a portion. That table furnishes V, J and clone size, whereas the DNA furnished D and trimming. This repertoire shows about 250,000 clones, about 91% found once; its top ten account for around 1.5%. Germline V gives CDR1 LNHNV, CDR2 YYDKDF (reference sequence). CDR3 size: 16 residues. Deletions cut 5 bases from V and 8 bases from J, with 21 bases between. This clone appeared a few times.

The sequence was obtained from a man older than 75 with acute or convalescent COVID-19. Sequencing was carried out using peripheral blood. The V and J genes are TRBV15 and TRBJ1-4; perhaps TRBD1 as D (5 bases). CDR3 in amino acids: CATSGTGGHSREKLFF. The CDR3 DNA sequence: TGTGCCACCAGCGGAACAGGTGGGCATAGTCGGGAAAAACTGTTTTTT.